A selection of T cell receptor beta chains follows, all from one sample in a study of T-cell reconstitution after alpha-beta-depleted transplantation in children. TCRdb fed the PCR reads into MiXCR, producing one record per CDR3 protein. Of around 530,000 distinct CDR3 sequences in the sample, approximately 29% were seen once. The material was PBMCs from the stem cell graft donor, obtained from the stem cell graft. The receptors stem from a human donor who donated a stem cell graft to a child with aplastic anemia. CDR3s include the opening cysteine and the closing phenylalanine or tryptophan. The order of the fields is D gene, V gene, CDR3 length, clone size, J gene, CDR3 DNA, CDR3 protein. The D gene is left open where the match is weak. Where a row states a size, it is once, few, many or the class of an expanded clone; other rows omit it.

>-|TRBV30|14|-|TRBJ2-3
TGTGCCTGGCCCAGGGAGAAGTACACAGATACGCAGTATTTT
CAWPREKYTDTQYF
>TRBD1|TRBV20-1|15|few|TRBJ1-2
TGCAGTGCTAGAGGGGGAGGACAGGAGCTCTATGGCTACACCTTC
CSARGGGQELYGYTF
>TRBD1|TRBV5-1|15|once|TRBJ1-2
TGCGCCAGCAGCTCTTTGGACAGGGAAGACTATGGCTACACCTTC
CASSSLDREDYGYTF
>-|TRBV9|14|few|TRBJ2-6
TGTGCCAGCAGCGCCACAACAGGGGCCAACGTCCTGACTTTC
CASSATTGANVLTF
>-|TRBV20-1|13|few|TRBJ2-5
TGCAGTGCTAGAGATCACAGCCAAGAGACCCAGTACTTC
CSARDHSQETQYF
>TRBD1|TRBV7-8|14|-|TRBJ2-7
TGTGCCAGCAGCTCGCAGGGGGCGCTCCTCGAGCAGTACTTC
CASSSQGALLEQYF
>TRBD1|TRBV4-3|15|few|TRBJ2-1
TGCGCCAGCAGCCAAGAGACAGGGGGCCTGCATGAGCAGTTCTTC
CASSQETGGLHEQFF
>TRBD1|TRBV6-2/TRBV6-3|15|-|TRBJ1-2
TGTGCCAGCAGTCCCCACGGGACAGGGGGTGATGGCTACACCTTC
CASSPHGTGGDGYTF
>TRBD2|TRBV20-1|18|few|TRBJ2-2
TGCAGTGCTAGAGATCGGGCTAGCGGGAGGGCCTACACCGGGGAGCTGTTTTTT
CSARDRASGRAYTGELFF
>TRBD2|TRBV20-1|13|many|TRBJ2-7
TGCAGTGGAGGGTCAGCTAGCGGAAACGAGCAGTACTTC
CSGGSASGNEQYF
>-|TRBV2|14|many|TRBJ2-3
TGTGCCAGCAGAGCGACAGGCCGCACAGATACGCAGTATTTT
CASRATGRTDTQYF
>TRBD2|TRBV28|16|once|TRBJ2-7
TGTGCCAGCAGTTTATCGCTCTCTTCTTGGGGGGGGGAGCAGTACTTC
CASSLSLSSWGGEQYF
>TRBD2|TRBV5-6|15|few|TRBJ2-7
TGTGCCAGCAGCTCGGGGACTAGAGGCTCCTACGAGCAGTACTTC
CASSSGTRGSYEQYF
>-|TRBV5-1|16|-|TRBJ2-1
TGCGCCAGCAGCTTTTTCGGGGCCCTCGCCTACAATGAGCAGTTCTTC
CASSFFGALAYNEQFF
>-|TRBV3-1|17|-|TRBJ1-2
TGTGCCAGCAGCCAAGTCTGGCGACGGACAGCTAACTATGGCTACACCTTC
CASSQVWRRTANYGYTF
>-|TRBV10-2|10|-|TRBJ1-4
TGCGCCACCGCGCAAGAAAAACTGTTTTTT
CATAQEKLFF
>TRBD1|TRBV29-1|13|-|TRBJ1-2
TGCAGCGTGGGGGGGGGGACAGGGAATGGCTACACCTTC
CSVGGGTGNGYTF
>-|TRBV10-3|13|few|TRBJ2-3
TGTGCCATCAGTGGAGGGACCGCAGATACGCAGTATTTT
CAISGGTADTQYF
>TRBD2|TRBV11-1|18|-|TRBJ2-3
TGTGCCAGCAGCTCCATGATCGGTGCGGGAGGGCCCCCAGATACGCAGTATTTT
CASSSMIGAGGPPDTQYF
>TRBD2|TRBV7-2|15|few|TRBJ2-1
TGTGCCAGCAGCTTAACTAGCGGGGCTAACAATGAGCAGTTCTTC
CASSLTSGANNEQFF
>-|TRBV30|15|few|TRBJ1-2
TGTGCCTGCGAAAGGTCCGGGGCACCTCTTGGTGGCTACACCTTC
CACERSGAPLGGYTF
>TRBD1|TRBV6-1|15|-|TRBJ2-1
TGTGCCAGCAGGGAAACAGGGGGCTCCTACAATGAGCAGTTCTTC
CASRETGGSYNEQFF
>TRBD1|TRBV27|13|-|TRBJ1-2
TGTGCCAGCGGATCCAGGGGGCCGTGGGGCTACACCTTC
CASGSRGPWGYTF
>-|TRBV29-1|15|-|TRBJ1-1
TGCAGCGTGGAGAGCCCGGGACATCGGAACACTGAAGCTTTCTTT
CSVESPGHRNTEAFF
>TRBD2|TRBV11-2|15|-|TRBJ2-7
TGTGCCAGCAGTGAAAGTGGGAGGGAGGACTACGAGCAGTACTTC
CASSESGREDYEQYF
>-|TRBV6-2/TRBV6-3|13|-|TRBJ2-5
TGTGCCAGCACTACGGACTACCGGGAGACCCAGTACTTC
CASTTDYRETQYF
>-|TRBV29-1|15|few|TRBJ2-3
TGCAGCGTTGTAGGTACAGACACTAGCACAGATACGCAGTATTTT
CSVVGTDTSTDTQYF
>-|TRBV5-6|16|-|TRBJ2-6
TGTGCCAGCAGGAACCTCGGGAGCTCTGGGGCCAACGTCCTGACTTTC
CASRNLGSSGANVLTF
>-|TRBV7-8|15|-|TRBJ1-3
TGTGCCAGCAGCTTAAGAGGTCCCTCTGGAAACACCATATATTTT
CASSLRGPSGNTIYF
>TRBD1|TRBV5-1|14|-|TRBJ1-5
TGCGCCAGCAGCTACGGGACAGGGCGTCAGCCCCAGCATTTT
CASSYGTGRQPQHF
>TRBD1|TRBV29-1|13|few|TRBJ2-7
TGCAGCGTGAGGACAGGGGATCGCTACGAGCAGTACTTC
CSVRTGDRYEQYF
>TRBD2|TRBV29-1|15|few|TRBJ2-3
TGCAGCATGAGTGGGGTAGCGGGAGTCACAGATACGCAGTATTTT
CSMSGVAGVTDTQYF
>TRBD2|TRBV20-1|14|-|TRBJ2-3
TGCAGTGCCCTGACTAGCGGTAACACAGATACGCAGTATTTT
CSALTSGNTDTQYF